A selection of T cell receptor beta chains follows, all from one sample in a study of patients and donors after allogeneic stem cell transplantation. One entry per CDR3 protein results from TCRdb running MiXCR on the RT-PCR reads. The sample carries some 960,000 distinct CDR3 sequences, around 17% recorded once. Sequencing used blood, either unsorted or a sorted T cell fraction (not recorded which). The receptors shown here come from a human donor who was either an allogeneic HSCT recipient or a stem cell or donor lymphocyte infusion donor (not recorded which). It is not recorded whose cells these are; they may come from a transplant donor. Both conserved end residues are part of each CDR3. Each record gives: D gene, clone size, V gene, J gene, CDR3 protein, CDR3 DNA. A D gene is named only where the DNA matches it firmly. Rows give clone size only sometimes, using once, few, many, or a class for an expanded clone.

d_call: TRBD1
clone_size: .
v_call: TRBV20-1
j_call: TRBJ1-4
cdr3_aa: CSAKAGTGREKLFF
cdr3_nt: TGCAGTGCTAAGGCCGGGACAGGGAGGGAAAAACTGTTTTTT

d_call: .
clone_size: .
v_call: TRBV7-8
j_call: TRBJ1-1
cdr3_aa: CASSLPLKGLAWNTEAFF
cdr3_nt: TGTGCCAGCAGCTTACCCCTGAAAGGATTGGCGTGGAACACTGAAGCTTTCTTT

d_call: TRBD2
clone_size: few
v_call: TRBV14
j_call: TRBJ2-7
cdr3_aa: CASSLAGASLYEQYF
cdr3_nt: TGTGCCAGCAGCTTAGCGGGAGCTTCCCTCTACGAGCAGTACTTC

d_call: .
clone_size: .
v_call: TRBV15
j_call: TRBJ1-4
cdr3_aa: CATSANQGFINEKLFF
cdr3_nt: TGTGCCACCAGCGCGAATCAGGGTTTCATTAATGAAAAACTGTTTTTT

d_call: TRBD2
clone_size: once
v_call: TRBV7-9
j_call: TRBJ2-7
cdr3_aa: CASSSGTSGGPYEQYF
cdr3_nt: TGTGCCAGCAGCTCTGGGACTAGCGGGGGACCCTACGAGCAGTACTTC

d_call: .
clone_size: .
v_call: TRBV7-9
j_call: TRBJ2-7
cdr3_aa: CASSFPIREQYF
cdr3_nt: TGTGCCAGCAGCTTTCCGATTCGCGAGCAGTACTTC

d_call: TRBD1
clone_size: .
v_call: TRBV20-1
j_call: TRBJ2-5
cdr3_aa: CSARRQGVETQYF
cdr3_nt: TGCAGTGCTAGAAGGCAGGGGGTCGAGACCCAGTACTTC

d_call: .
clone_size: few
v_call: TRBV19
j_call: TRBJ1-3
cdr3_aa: CASSIGMGLAGNTIYF
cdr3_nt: TGTGCCAGTAGTATCGGGATGGGCTTGGCTGGAAACACCATATATTTT

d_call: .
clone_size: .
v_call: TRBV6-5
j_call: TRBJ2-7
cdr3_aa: CASSYSRTAGTYEQYF
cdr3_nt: TGTGCCAGCAGTTACTCGAGGACAGCCGGGACCTACGAGCAGTACTTC

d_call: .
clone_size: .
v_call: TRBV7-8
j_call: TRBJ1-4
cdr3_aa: CASSSILRGELFF
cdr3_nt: TGTGCCAGCAGCTCGATTCTTCGCGGGGAACTGTTTTTT

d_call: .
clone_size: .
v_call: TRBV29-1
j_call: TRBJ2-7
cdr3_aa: CSVDGGDFYEQYF
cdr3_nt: TGCAGCGTTGATGGCGGCGACTTCTACGAGCAGTACTTC

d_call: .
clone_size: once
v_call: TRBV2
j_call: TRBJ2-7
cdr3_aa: CASMRGYEQYF
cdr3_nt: TGTGCCAGCATGAGGGGCTACGAGCAGTACTTC

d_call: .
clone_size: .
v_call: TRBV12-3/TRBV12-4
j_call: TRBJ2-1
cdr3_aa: CASSQERAGNEQFF
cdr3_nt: TGTGCCAGCAGCCAAGAGAGGGCAGGGAATGAGCAGTTCTTC

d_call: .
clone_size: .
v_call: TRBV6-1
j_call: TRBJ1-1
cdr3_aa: CASIRQNTEAFF
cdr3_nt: TGTGCCAGCATTAGACAGAACACTGAAGCTTTCTTT

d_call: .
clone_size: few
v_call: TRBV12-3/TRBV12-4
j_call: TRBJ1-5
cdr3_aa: CASSLGGGMNNQPQHF
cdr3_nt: TGTGCCAGCAGTTTAGGTGGGGGTATGAACAATCAGCCCCAGCATTTT

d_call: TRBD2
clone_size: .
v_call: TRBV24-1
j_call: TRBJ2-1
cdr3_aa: CATSENSGGRNEQFF
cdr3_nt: TGTGCCACCAGTGAGAATAGCGGGGGAAGAAATGAGCAGTTCTTC